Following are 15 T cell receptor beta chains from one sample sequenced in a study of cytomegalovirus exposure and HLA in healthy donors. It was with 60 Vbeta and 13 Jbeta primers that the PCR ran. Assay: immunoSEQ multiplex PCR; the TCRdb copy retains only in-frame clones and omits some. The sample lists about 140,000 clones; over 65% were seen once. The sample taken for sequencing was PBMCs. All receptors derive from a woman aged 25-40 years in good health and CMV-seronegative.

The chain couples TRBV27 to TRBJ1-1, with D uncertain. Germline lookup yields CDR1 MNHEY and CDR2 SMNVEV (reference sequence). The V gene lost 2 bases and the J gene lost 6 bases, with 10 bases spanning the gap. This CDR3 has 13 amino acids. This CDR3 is CASSLRGSPEAFF. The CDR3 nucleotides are TGTGCCAGCAGTTTACGGGGTTCCCCTGAAGCTTTCTTT.

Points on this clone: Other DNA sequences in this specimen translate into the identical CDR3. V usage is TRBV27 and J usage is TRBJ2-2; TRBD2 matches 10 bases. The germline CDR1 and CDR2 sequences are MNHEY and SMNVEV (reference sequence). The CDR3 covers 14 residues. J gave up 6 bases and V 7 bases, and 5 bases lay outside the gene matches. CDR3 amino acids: CASKAGGPSGELFF. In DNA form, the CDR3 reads TGTGCCAGCAAAGCGGGGGGGCCCTCCGGGGAGCTGTTTTTT.

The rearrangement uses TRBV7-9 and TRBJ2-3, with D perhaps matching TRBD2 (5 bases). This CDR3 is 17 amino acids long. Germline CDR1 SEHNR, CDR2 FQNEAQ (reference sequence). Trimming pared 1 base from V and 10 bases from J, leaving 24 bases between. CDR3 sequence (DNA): TGTGCCAGCAGCTTAGGGATCCGGTTAGAAGGGTGGAGGTCGCAGTATTTT. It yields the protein CASSLGIRLEGWRSQYF.

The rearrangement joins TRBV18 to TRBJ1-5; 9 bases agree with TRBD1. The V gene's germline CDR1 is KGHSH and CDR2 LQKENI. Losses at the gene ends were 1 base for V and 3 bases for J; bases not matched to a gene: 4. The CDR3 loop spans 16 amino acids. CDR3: CASSPLGTGNNQPQHF. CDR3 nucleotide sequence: TGTGCCAGCTCACCACTGGGGACAGGGAACAATCAGCCCCAGCATTTT.

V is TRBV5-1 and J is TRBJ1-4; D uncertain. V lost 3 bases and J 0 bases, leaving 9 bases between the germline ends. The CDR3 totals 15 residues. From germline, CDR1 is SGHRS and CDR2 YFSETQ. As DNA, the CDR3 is TGCGCCAGCAGCTCTGACGGGGCAACTAATGAAAAACTGTTTTTT. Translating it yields CASSSDGATNEKLFF.

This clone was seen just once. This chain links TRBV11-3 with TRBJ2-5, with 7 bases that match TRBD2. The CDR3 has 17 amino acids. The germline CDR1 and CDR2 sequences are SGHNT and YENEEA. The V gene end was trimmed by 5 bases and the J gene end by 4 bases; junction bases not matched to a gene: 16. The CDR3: CASSQSTGEGPGETQYF. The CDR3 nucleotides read TGTGCCAGCAGCCAATCTACCGGGGAGGGCCCGGGAGAGACCCAGTACTTC.

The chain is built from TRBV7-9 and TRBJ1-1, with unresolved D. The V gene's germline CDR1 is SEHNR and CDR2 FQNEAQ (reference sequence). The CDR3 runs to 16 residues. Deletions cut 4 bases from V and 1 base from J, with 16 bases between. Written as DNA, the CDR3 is TGTGCCAGCAGCTCCTCCGGCGCGGCGGCGAACACTGAAGCTTTCTTT. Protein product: CASSSSGAAANTEAFF.

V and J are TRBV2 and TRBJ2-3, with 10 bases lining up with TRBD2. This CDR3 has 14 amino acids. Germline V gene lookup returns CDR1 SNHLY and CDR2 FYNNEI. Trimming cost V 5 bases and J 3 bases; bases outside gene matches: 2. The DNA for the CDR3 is TGTGCCAGCAGTTCTAGCGGGAGTACAGATACGCAGTATTTT. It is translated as CASSSSGSTDTQYF.

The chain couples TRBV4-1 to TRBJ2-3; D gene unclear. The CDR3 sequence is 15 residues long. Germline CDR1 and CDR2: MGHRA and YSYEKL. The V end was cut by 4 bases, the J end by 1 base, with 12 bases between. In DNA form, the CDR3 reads TGCGCCAGCAGCCCCCCTTTACGCGGCACAGATACGCAGTATTTT. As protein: CASSPPLRGTDTQYF.

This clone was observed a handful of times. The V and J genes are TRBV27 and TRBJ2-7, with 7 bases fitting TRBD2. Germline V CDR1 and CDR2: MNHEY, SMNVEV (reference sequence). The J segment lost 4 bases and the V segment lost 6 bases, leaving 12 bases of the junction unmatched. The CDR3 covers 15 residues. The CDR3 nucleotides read TGTGCCAGCAGCCCCCGGGGAGGGTCCAATTACGAGCAGTACGTC. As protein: CASSPRGGSNYEQYV.

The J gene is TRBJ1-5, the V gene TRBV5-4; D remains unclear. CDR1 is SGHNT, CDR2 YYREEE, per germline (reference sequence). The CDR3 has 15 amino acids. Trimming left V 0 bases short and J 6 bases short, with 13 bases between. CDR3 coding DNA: TGTGCCAGCAGCTTGGGAGGGTCATTCGGTCAGCCCCAGCATTTT. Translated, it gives CASSLGGSFGQPQHF.

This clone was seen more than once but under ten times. CDR3 DNA sequence: TGTGCCAGCAGCCAGGGAATTGGAAACACCATATATTTT. Residues: CASSQGIGNTIYF. The chain has TRBV7-6 and TRBJ1-3; a possible D gene is TRBD1 (5 bases). Germline assignment: CDR1 SGHVS and CDR2 FNYEAQ. The V end was cut by 5 bases, the J end by 3 bases, with 8 bases between. The CDR3 loop spans 13 amino acids.

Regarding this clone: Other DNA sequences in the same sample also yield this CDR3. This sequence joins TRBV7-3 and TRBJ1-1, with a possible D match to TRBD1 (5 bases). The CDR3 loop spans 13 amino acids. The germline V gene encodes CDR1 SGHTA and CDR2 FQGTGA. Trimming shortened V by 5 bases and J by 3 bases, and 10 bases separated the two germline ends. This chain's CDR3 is CASSSQGDTEAFF. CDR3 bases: TGTGCCAGCAGCAGCCAAGGGGACACTGAAGCTTTCTTT.

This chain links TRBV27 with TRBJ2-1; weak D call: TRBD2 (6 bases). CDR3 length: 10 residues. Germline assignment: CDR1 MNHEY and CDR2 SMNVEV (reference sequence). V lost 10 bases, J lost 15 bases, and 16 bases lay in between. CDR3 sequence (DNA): TGTGCCAACCCCTCGGGGACTCCGTTCTTC. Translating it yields CANPSGTPFF.

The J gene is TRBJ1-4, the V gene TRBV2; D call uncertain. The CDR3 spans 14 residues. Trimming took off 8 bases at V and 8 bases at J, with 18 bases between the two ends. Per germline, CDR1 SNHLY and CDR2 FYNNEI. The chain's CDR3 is CASGVSPNLEKLFF. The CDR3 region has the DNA TGTGCCAGCGGTGTAAGCCCAAATTTGGAAAAACTGTTTTTT.